The next 6 T cell receptor beta chains were all read from a single sample in a study of early T cells in non-severe SARS-CoV-2 infection. TCRdb analysed the 5' RACE reads with MiXCR anew, one entry per CDR3 protein. Altogether about 120,000 distinct CDR3 sequences are present, 10% to 15% being singletons, with the ten largest covering less than 4.5%. The input for sequencing was whole blood, taken at baseline. The receptors stem from an adult who was a healthcare worker with PCR-confirmed SARS-CoV-2 infection or an uninfected control (not recorded which).

This clonotype came up a few times. The V gene is TRBV19, the J gene TRBJ1-5; D ambiguous. Germline loops: CDR1 LNHDA, CDR2 SQIVND (reference sequence). The V end was cut by 7 bases, the J end by 0 bases, with 10 bases between. The CDR3 covers 14 residues. This CDR3 is CASTPQSSNQPQHF. CDR3 coding DNA: TGTGCCAGTACCCCGCAGTCTAGCAATCAGCCCCAGCATTTT.

Remarks on this clonotype: A read error may produce the germline difference seen at one junction end. The rearrangement joins TRBV28 to TRBJ2-1; 12 nucleotides match TRBD2. This CDR3 has 11 residues. Germline values: CDR1 MDHEN, CDR2 SYDVKM. The CDR3 DNA follows: TGTGCCAGCAGTTTAACTAGCGGGAGGATCTTC. The encoded protein is CASSLTSGRIF.

The chain recombines TRBV6-6 with TRBJ1-4; TRBD1 is a possible D gene (6 bases). The CDR3 covers 15 residues. Deletions cut 1 base from V and 3 bases from J, with 9 bases between. Germline CDR1 is MNHNY and CDR2 is SVGAGI (reference sequence). The DNA of the CDR3 is TGTGCCAGCAGTTACTACAGGGCGGCTAATGAAAAACTGTTTTTT. Translation gives CASSYYRAANEKLFF.

This clonotype turned up a few times. This CDR3 is CASRPLLGGGEVDKNIQYF. In nucleotides, the CDR3 is TGTGCCAGCAGGCCCCTACTTGGGGGGGGTGAAGTGGACAAAAACATTCAGTACTTC. The V gene is TRBV6-2 or TRBV6-3, the J gene TRBJ2-4; 7 bases align to TRBD2. V shed 6 bases, J shed 3 bases, and the junction held 20 bases outside the gene matches. The CDR3 contains 19 residues. The germline V gene encodes CDR1 MNHEY and CDR2 SVGEGT.

This clonotype has only a few counts. The CDR3 DNA reads TGCGCCAGCAGCTTGGCCCCGCAGGGCGTCTACGAGCAGTACTTC. This sequence encodes CASSLAPQGVYEQYF. This chain joins TRBV5-1 and TRBJ2-7; TRBD1 is a possible D gene (5 bases). The germline V gene has CDR1 SGHRS and CDR2 YFSETQ. Deletions cut 0 bases from V and 3 bases from J, with 13 bases between. The CDR3 length is 15 residues.

This chain connects TRBV6-5 to TRBJ1-5, with a weak D call TRBD1 (5 bases). This CDR3 has 14 residues. The V end lost 5 bases, the J end lost 1 base, and 9 bases lay between the germline ends. Germline V gene lookup returns CDR1 MNHEY and CDR2 SVGAGI. The CDR3 sequence is CASSPWGSNQPQHF. CDR3 in DNA: TGTGCCAGCAGTCCCTGGGGGAGCAATCAGCCCCAGCATTTT.